These 9 T cell receptor beta chains were all obtained from the same sample, sequenced in a study of T cells in Graves' hyperthyroidism and ophthalmopathy. Template material for amplifying TCR beta CDR3 regions consisted of RNA transcripts. An initial round of RT-PCR targeting the TCR CDR3 relied on the HTBI primer set. TCRdb used MiXCR to reprocess the multiplex PCR reads, holding one entry per CDR3 protein. In the table there are just under 750,000 distinct CDR3 sequences, approximately 36% of which are singletons. Sequences were obtained from blood. These receptors all come from a middle-aged woman with Graves' hyperthyroidism.

The genes are TRBV7-2 and TRBJ1-4, with 7 bases that match TRBD1. The CDR3 spans 16 residues. Germline V gene lookup returns CDR1 SGHTA and CDR2 FQGNSA. Trimming cost V 5 bases and J 8 bases; bases outside gene matches: 14. CDR3 bases: TGTGCCAGCAGCCCGGAGGGACAGAGGGGGGAGGAAAAACTGTTTTTT. It encodes CASSPEGQRGEEKLFF.

This clonotype showed up many times. The chain combines TRBV29-1 with TRBJ2-2; the D is unclear. The CDR3 spans 13 residues. V lost 3 bases, J lost 0 bases, and 5 bases lay in between. CDR1 and CDR2 from the germline V gene are SQVTM and ANQGSEA. The CDR3 sequence: CSVEFSNTGELFF. As DNA, the CDR3 is TGCAGCGTTGAGTTTTCGAACACCGGGGAGCTGTTTTTT.

This clonotype was seen ten or more times. CDR3 sequence: CASSGTSGIAGELFF. As DNA, the CDR3 is TGTGCCAGCAGTGGGACTAGCGGGATTGCAGGGGAGCTGTTTTTT. V gene TRBV2 combines with J gene TRBJ2-2, with TRBD2 matching over 12 bases. There are 15 residues in the CDR3. After removal of 4 bases from V and 8 bases from J, the junction contained 5 bases not matched to a gene. Looked up from germline, CDR1 is SNHLY and CDR2 is FYNNEI. Using reference TRBV2 and TRBJ2-2 for the parts outside the CDR3, the full variable domain is EPEVTQTPSHQVTQMGQEVILRCVPISNHLYFYWYRQILGQKVEFLVSFYNNEISEKSEIFDDQFSVERPDGSNFTLKIRSTKLEDSAMYFCASSGTSGIAGELFFGEGSRLTVL.

CDR3 region: CSVDDGVGNEKLFF. The CDR3 DNA reads TGCAGCGTTGACGACGGGGTGGGGAATGAAAAACTGTTTTTT. The J gene is TRBJ1-4, the V gene TRBV29-1; D ambiguous. Germline CDR1 SQVTM, CDR2 ANQGSEA. The CDR3 extends over 14 amino acids. V was clipped by 3 bases and J by 5 bases, with 13 bases between them.

This clonotype was seen many times. The chain recombines TRBV5-1 with TRBJ2-7, with D possibly being TRBD1 (5 bases). This CDR3 comprises 13 residues. The germline V gene encodes CDR1 SGHRS and CDR2 YFSETQ. V was trimmed by 3 bases and J by 6 bases, leaving 13 bases between them. CDR3 in DNA: TGCGCCAGCAGCTCCGAAATTAGGGGCGAGCAGTACTTC. Protein: CASSSEIRGEQYF.

With regard to this clonotype: A much bigger clone sits one base away, suggesting this may be a read error. This chain links TRBV7-9 with TRBJ1-6; D is uncertain. The CDR3 length is 15 residues. Looked up from germline, CDR1 is SEHNR and CDR2 is FQNEAQ (reference sequence). The CDR3 DNA is TGTGTCAGCAGCTTAAAGCCCCAGATTAATTCACCCCTCCACTTT. It codes for CVSSLKPQINSPLHF. Variable domain in full (rest from reference TRBV7-9 and TRBJ1-6): DTGVSQNPRHKITKRGQNVTFRCDPISEHNRLYWYRQTLGQGPEFLTYFQNEAQLEKSRLLSDRFSAERPKGSFSTLEIQRTEQGDSAMYLCVSSLKPQINSPLHFGNGTRLTVT.

The sample holds a few counts of this clonotype. The chain combines TRBV7-2 with TRBJ1-3, with D maybe TRBD1 (6 bases). V lost 2 bases to trimming and J lost 4 bases, with 12 bases between them. The CDR3 has 15 residues. Germline CDR1 is SGHTA and CDR2 is FQGNSA. CDR3 loop: CASSLKEGGGNTIYF. The CDR3 DNA reads as TGTGCCAGCAGCTTAAAAGAAGGGGGAGGAAACACCATATATTTT.

This clonotype was detected only a few times. V is TRBV14 and J is TRBJ2-7; tentatively, D is TRBD1 (5 bases). The germline V gene encodes CDR1 SGHDN and CDR2 FVKESK. The CDR3 is made up of 16 amino acids. Trimming removed 6 bases at V and 3 bases at J, with 21 bases between. DNA for the CDR3: TGTGCCAGCAGTTACACGACAGCGCCCCCTGACTACGAGCAGTACTTC. Translated, it gives CASSYTTAPPDYEQYF.

The rearrangement joins TRBV13 to TRBJ2-2; TRBD1 might be the D (5 bases). Trimming took off 1 base at V and 0 bases at J, with 12 bases between the two ends. The CDR3 has 17 residues. The germline V gene has CDR1 PRHDT and CDR2 FYEKMQ (reference sequence). CDR3 nucleotide sequence: TGTGCCAGCAGCTTAGTAAGGGGTCTCACGAACACCGGGGAGCTGTTTTTT. It is translated as CASSLVRGLTNTGELFF.